Following are 24 T cell receptor beta chains from one sample sequenced in a study of monozygotic twins with inflammatory bowel disease. TCRdb re-called the 5' RACE reads; every CDR3 protein appears as one record, without DNA. The sample holds around 380,000 distinct CDR3 sequences. The specimen sequenced was blood. Receptor source: a human donor with ulcerative colitis or Crohn's disease, or a healthy co-twin of an affected twin (not recorded which).

This sequence joins TRBV24-1 and TRBJ2-6; TCRdb gives TRBD1 as the D gene, but with no DNA this cannot be confirmed. This CDR3 spans 17 amino acids. Germline V gives CDR1 KGHDR, CDR2 SFDVKD. The CDR3: CATSDPLRGPGANVLTF.

This chain joins TRBV7-9 and TRBJ2-3. The V gene's germline CDR1 is SEHNR and CDR2 FQNEAQ (reference sequence). The CDR3 has 13 residues. The CDR3 sequence is CASSLVLGDTQYF. The full variable domain, in which reference TRBV7-9 and TRBJ2-3 provide the parts outside the CDR3, is DTGVSQNPRHKITKRGQNVTFRCDPISEHNRLYWYRQTLGQGPEFLTYFQNEAQLEKSRLLSDRFSAERPKGSFSTLEIQRTEQGDSAMYLCASSLVLGDTQYFGPGTRLTVL.

The rearrangement uses TRBV28 and TRBJ2-5; TCRdb reports TRBD2, a call that lacks DNA to check it against. This CDR3 contains 15 residues. Germline CDR1 reads MDHEN; CDR2 reads SYDVKM. CDR3: CASSLISSGQETQYF.

The CDR3 spells CASSIEGNSYNEQFF. The rearrangement joins TRBV19 to TRBJ2-1. The germline gives CDR1 LNHDA, CDR2 SQIVND (reference sequence). The CDR3 is 15 residues long.

The rearrangement links TRBV12-3 or TRBV12-4 to TRBJ2-5; without DNA, the TCRdb call of TRBD1 cannot be checked. The CDR3 covers 15 residues. The CDR3: CASRGDRAYQETQYF.

The chain links TRBV29-1 to TRBJ2-2. Germline CDR1 reads SQVTM; CDR2 reads ANQGSEA. This CDR3 region has 13 residues. The CDR3 reads CSVEQANTGELFF.

V usage is TRBV5-5 and J usage is TRBJ2-3; TCRdb picks TRBD2, but there is no DNA to check that call. CDR1 and CDR2 (germline): SGHKS, YYEKEE (reference sequence). The CDR3 totals 15 residues. Here the CDR3 reads CASSQLATSTDTQYF.

This chain links TRBV7-2 with TRBJ1-5. The germline V gene encodes CDR1 SGHTA and CDR2 FQGNSA. The CDR3 consists of 14 residues. CDR3 amino acids: CASSQTGPGQPQHF.

J is TRBJ2-7 and V is TRBV20-1. The CDR3 covers 14 residues. Germline-derived CDR1 and CDR2 are DFQATT and SNEGSKA (reference sequence). CDR3 amino acids: CSARLGQSSYEQYF.

The V and J genes are TRBV20-1 and TRBJ2-7; TCRdb picks TRBD1, but there is no DNA to check that call. The CDR3 contains 12 residues. Germline V gene sequence: CDR1 DFQATT, CDR2 SNEGSKA (reference sequence). The CDR3: CSAEGARNEQYF.

The chain recombines TRBV6-2 or TRBV6-3 with TRBJ1-5; TCRdb names TRBD1, which stays unverified in the absence of DNA. This CDR3 is built from 16 residues. Germline lookup yields CDR1 MNHEY and CDR2 SVGEGT. CDR3 sequence reads: CASSSEYRAWGQPQHF.

V is TRBV30 and J is TRBJ2-6; TCRdb proposes TRBD1, but this gene call is untestable without DNA. The CDR3 runs 15 residues. CDR1 is GTSNPN and CDR2 is SVGIG in the germline V gene (reference sequence). CDR3 in amino acids: CAWRNQGAGANVLTF.

This chain links TRBV20-1 with TRBJ2-1. This CDR3 spans 14 amino acids. The germline CDR1 and CDR2 sequences are DFQATT and SNEGSKA (reference sequence). The chain's CDR3 is CSAREYSLDNEQFF.

The chain joins TRBV23-1 to TRBJ2-7; no DNA is available, so the TRBD1 call from TCRdb remains unchecked. TRBV23-1 is an ORF for which the function is uncertain. The CDR3 totals 14 residues. The CDR3: CATFLGGGPYEQYF.

This chain joins TRBV7-2 and TRBJ1-2; TCRdb calls TRBD1, which cannot be checked without DNA. Germline V gene lookup returns CDR1 SGHTA and CDR2 FQGNSA. This CDR3 has 15 amino acids. The chain's CDR3 is CASSSFGQTDYGYTF.

The chain recombines TRBV6-1 with TRBJ2-1. Germline V lookup: CDR1 MNHNS, CDR2 SASEGT. CDR3 length: 12 amino acids. Here the CDR3 reads CASKPIPNEQFF.

This chain's CDR3 is CASSSGPVYNEQFF. V gene TRBV27 combines with J gene TRBJ2-1; TCRdb indicates TRBD1, and absent DNA this call remains unverified. Germline V CDR1 and CDR2: MNHEY, SMNVEV (reference sequence). This CDR3 is built from 14 residues.

The CDR3 sequence: CAISEGGPRTEKLFF. V is TRBV10-3 and J is TRBJ1-4; TCRdb proposes TRBD1, but this gene call is untestable without DNA. In germline, CDR1 is ENHRY, CDR2 SYGVKD. The CDR3 is 15 residues long.

The chain is built from TRBV3-1 and TRBJ2-4. The CDR3 is 16 residues long. From germline, CDR1 is LGHDT and CDR2 YNNKEL (reference sequence). CDR3: CASSQDPWTSANIQYF.

The rearrangement links TRBV7-6 to TRBJ2-2; TCRdb's D call, TRBD1, is unchecked because there is no DNA. CDR3 length: 18 amino acids. CDR1 is SGHVS, CDR2 FNYEAQ, per germline. The CDR3 sequence is CASSRGAGTPRVAGELFF.

The chain couples TRBV29-1 to TRBJ1-4; TCRdb calls TRBD1, which cannot be checked without DNA. Per the germline V gene, CDR1 is SQVTM and CDR2 is ANQGSEA. This CDR3 is 13 amino acids long. This CDR3 reads CSVKTGSNEKLFF.

The V call is TRBV6-2 or TRBV6-3, the J call TRBJ1-2; with no DNA, the TCRdb D assignment of TRBD1 cannot be verified. Germline V gene sequence: CDR1 MNHEY, CDR2 SVGEGT. The CDR3 covers 13 residues. CDR3: CASRDRENYGYTF.

The V and J genes are TRBV5-1 and TRBJ2-5; checking the TCRdb D call of TRBD2 is not possible without DNA. From germline, CDR1 is SGHRS and CDR2 YFSETQ. The CDR3 consists of 15 residues. The CDR3: CASSLERLAFETQYF.

This chain joins TRBV30 and TRBJ1-5; TCRdb's D call, TRBD1, is unchecked because there is no DNA. The CDR3 spans 14 residues. Germline loops: CDR1 GTSNPN, CDR2 SVGIG (reference sequence). The CDR3 region is CAWRQTGVNQPQHF.